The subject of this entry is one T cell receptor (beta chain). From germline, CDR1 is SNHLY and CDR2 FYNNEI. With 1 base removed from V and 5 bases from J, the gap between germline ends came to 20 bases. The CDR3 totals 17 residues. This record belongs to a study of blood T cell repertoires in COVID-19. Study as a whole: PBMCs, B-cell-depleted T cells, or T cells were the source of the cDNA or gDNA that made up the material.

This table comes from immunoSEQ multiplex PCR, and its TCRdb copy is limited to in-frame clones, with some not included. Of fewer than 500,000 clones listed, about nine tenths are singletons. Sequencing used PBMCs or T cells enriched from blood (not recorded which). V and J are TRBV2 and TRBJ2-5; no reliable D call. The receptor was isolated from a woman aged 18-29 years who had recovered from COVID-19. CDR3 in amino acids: CASSEDYLTLSQETQYF. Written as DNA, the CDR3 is TGTGCCAGCAGTGAAGACTACCTTACACTTAGCCAGGAGACCCAGTACTTC.